The entry below gives a single T cell receptor beta chain sequence along with its context. What it recognizes is unknown. Expressed TCRB transcripts were sequenced after all isolated RNA was converted to cDNA. Method: immunoSEQ multiplex PCR; TCRdb's copy keeps in-frame clones and lacks some. The sample carries 860,000 or so clones, roughly a sixth recorded once. V was trimmed by 4 bases and J by 7 bases, leaving 14 bases between them. This CDR3 has 14 residues. Germline CDR1 is SNHLY and CDR2 is FYNNEI. The sample is drawn from a study of beta chain features in type 1 diabetes. Overall study findings and caveats: The study notes PCR might favor shorter templates equally in patients and controls.

A CD45RO/CCR7/CD25/CD127/CD95/CD27 panel sorted naive, central memory, regulatory and stem cell-like memory CD4+ cells. V is TRBV2 and J is TRBJ1-5; D possibly corresponds to TRBD1 (6 bases). The specimen was naive CD4+ T cells from blood. This sequence originates from a woman between 18 and 30 years old in good health. The CDR3 loop is CASSGGAGRQPQHF. The CDR3 DNA reads as TGTGCCAGCAGTGGGGGGGCTGGAAGACAGCCCCAGCATTTT. The variable domain in full, with the rest retrieved from reference TRBV2 and TRBJ1-5, is EPEVTQTPSHQVTQMGQEVILRCVPISNHLYFYWYRQILGQKVEFLVSFYNNEISEKSEIFDDQFSVERPDGSNFTLKIRSTKLEDSAMYFCASSGGAGRQPQHFGDGTRLSIL.